What follows describes a single T cell receptor (beta chain). With V trimmed by 5 bases and J by 2 bases, 9 bases remained unmatched. This CDR3 spans 16 amino acids. Germline CDR1 reads LNHDA; CDR2 reads SQIVND (reference sequence). The data were taken from a study of blood T cell repertoires in COVID-19. As handled by the study authors: Reference gene primers were amplified, and this amplification served to estimate nucleated cell counts. Sequencing was performed with immunoSEQ multiplex PCR; in TCRdb, only in-frame clones are kept and a portion is missing. V and J calls and clone size are as listed in that table; D and trimming were resolved from the DNA. Of about 270,000 clones listed, approximately 84% are singletons. One Seattle source followed patients from active infection through their disease course.

The rearrangement uses TRBV19 and TRBJ2-1; 7 bases fit TRBD2. The receptor was derived from a human donor with COVID-19, enrolled during active disease. The donor label of this sample is uncertain. Sequencing input: peripheral blood. DNA of the CDR3: TGTGCCAGTAGTCCGGTAGCGGGTGGAGCCTACAATGAGCAGTTCTTC. Its protein is CASSPVAGGAYNEQFF.